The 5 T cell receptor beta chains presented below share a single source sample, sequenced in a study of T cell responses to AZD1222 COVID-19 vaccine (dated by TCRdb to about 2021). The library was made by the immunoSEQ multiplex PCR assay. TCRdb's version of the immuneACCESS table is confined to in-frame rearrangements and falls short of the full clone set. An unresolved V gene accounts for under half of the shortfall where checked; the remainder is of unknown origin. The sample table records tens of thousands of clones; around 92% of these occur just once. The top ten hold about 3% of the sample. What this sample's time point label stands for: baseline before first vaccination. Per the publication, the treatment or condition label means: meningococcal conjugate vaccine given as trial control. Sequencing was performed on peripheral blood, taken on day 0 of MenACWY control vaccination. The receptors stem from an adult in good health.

The CDR3 loop is CASSGTGGIYEKLFF. The CDR3, as DNA: TGTGCCAGCAGCGGGACAGGGGGCATATATGAAAAACTGTTTTTT. The J gene is TRBJ1-4, the V gene TRBV6-5; the match to TRBD1 covers 12 bases. Germline trimming cut 6 bases from V and 6 bases from J; bases unmatched to any gene: 5. Germline V lookup: CDR1 MNHEY, CDR2 SVGAGI. CDR3 length: 15 residues.

The chain's CDR3 is CASRERGGGHEQYF. CDR3 sequence (DNA): TGTGCCAGCAGGGAGAGAGGGGGCGGCCACGAGCAGTACTTC. The rearrangement links TRBV2 to TRBJ2-7; 7 nucleotides align to TRBD1. Germline values: CDR1 SNHLY, CDR2 FYNNEI. J gave up 5 bases and V 6 bases, and 10 bases lay outside the gene matches. The CDR3 covers 14 residues.

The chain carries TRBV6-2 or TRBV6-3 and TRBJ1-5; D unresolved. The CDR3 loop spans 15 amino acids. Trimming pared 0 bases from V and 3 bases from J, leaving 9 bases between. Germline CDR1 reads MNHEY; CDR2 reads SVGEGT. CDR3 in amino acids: CASSYSTGFNQPQHF. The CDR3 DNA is TGTGCCAGCAGTTACTCGACCGGGTTCAATCAGCCCCAGCATTTT.

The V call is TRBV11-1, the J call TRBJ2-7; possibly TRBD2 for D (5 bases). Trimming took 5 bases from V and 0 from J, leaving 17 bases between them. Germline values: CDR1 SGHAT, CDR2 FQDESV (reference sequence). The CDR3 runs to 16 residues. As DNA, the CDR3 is TGTGCCAGCAGCCAGAGGGATCTTGCAAGCTCCTACGAGCAGTACTTC. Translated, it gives CASSQRDLASSYEQYF.

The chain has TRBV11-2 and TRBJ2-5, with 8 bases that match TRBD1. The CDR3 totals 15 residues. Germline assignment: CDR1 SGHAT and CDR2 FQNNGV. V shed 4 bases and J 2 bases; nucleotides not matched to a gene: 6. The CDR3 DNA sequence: TGTGCCAGCAGCTGGACAGGGTGGGGGCAAGAGACCCAGTACTTC. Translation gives CASSWTGWGQETQYF.